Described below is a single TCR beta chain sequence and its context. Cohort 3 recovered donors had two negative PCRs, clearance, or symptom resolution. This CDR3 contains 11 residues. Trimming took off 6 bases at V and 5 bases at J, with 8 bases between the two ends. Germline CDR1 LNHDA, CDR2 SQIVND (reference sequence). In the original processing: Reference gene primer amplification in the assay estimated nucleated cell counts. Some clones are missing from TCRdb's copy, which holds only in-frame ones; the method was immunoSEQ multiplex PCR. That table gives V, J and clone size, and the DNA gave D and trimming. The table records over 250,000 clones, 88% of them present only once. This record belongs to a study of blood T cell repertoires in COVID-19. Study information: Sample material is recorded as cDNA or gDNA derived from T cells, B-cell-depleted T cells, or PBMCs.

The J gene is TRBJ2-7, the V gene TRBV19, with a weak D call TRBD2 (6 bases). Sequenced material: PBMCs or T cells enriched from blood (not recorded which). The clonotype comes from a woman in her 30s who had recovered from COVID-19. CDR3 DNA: TGTGCCAGTAGGGAGGGACACGAGCAGTACTTC. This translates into CASREGHEQYF. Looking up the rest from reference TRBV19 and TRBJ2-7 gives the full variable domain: DGGITQSPKYLFRKEGQNVTLSCEQNLNHDAMYWYRQDPGQGLRLIYYSQIVNDFQKGDIAEGYSVSREKKESFPLTVTSAQKNPTAFYLCASREGHEQYFGPGTRLTVT.